This T cell receptor (beta chain) was sequenced for a study of shared clonotypes between healthy human individuals (dated by TCRdb to the early 2020s). For the study in its entirety: The cohort included three men and a couple of women between 18 and 49 years of age. To increase sequencing depth and limit assay-specific biases, different laboratories used diverse techniques to prepare libraries and sequence TCR repertoires. For each donor, three plates each were used for CD4 naive and CD4 memory, two plates were used for CD8 naive, and one plate was used for CD8 memory. Per donor, leukapheresis produced somewhere between about 0.94 and 9.5 billion PBMCs. To estimate repertoire size and how much clonotypes are shared between individuals, the study performed deep sequencing of blood TCR repertoires from a handful of healthy adults. Overall study outcomes, separate from this receptor: Sampling was restricted to blood, and TCR repertoires in tissue are likely to differ from TCR repertoires in blood. Naive subsets generally had larger estimated clonotype richness than memory subsets did. Compared with non-shared clonotypes, the clonotypes found in all four sorted-subset donors had higher generation probabilities. Because the study included only a small number of donors, the genetic and exposure-history diversity represented was limited. Based on pairwise subsampling, the degree of clonotype sharing among donors was expected to be affected by sequencing depth. Roughly 5% of naive CD4, roughly 3.5% of naive CD8, approximately 2% of memory CD4, and about 0.4% of memory CD8 clonotypes were shared across several donors. Rarefaction of sorted-subset datasets indicated incomplete sequencing despite the large sequencing depth.

CD8 naive samples were CD45RO-negative cells positively selected for CCR7, giving a CD45RA+CCR7+ population that excluded TemRA cells. Donors were healthy HIV-negative adults with no recently reported acute infections or vaccinations. All donors were Caucasian adults living in Nashville, Tennessee, USA. Blood was obtained by leukapheresis, after which PBMCs were separated by Ficoll-Histopaque density gradient centrifugation and cryopreserved in liquid nitrogen vapor phase. Purity and quantity of every magnetically sorted T cell population were checked by analytical flow cytometry. From each sorted fraction, genomic DNA was isolated and quantified by UV absorbance on a Nanodrop 2000c. CDR1 is given as SGHTA and CDR2 as FQGNSA, both from the germline V gene. The CDR3 starts with the cysteine, ends with the phenylalanine, and has 13 residues. Only CDR3 DNA is held: 39 bases, read in frame from base 1. Trimming takes 4 bases off V and 6 bases off J; junction bases not matched to a gene: 3.

This clone occurred a few times. The clone's antigen remains unknown. The record has no base qualities; no much larger clone is one base away. Using the deep immunoSEQ assay, multiplex PCR amplified TCR CDR3 regions from genomic DNA. Extracted genomic DNA from each cell subset was spread evenly across all wells of several immunoSEQ 96-well plates, with each plate serving as a replicate. Each replicate PCR for sorted subsets received approximately 200 ng genomic DNA, equal to roughly 33,000 T cell genomes. Purified libraries were measured with a Qubit 3.0 fluorometer, size-checked on a Bioanalyzer 2100, and measured again with the KAPA Library Quantification kit. Every immunoSEQ 96-well plate was sequenced on a separate single-read 150-cycle Illumina NextSeq 550 flow cell. The original methods were these. Because the immunoSEQ output included only junctional sequences and no quality scores, the filtering could not be the same as the filtering used for full-length reads. To assign V/J genes and CDR3, sequences were annotated against IMGT germline references using PyIR, a Python wrapper for IgBLAST v1.9. Reads were removed for weak V/J assignments (E-value above 1e-6), missing CDR3, stop codons, out-of-frame junctions, or ambiguous translated residues. V3J clonotypes were defined by identical inferred V gene, J gene, and CDR3 amino acid sequence. Percentage overlap between repertoires was calculated by dividing the number of shared unique clonotypes by the size of the smaller repertoire. Richness of each repertoire was evaluated using RTK rarefaction, the Chao1 estimator, and Recon v2.1 estimates of unobserved clonotypes. For all TCRbeta clonotypes obtained by the gDNA method from a handful of donors, generation probabilities were computed with OLGA. TCRdb re-hosts the immuneACCESS table, in-frame sequences only. Its copies lack some clones; in the studies checked, an unresolved V gene accounts for under half of them, and the cause for the rest is not known. That table is the source of V, J and clone size, and D and trimming were worked out from the DNA. This sample holds around 2,000,000 clones; roughly 95% were observed only once. Approximately 1.2% of the sample goes to the ten largest clones.

The sequence is built from TRBV7-2 and TRBJ2-7; 10 bases in the junction line up with TRBD1. The sequence was collected from a man in his late teens or twenties in good health. Input material: naive CD8+ T cells sorted from blood. The cell subset or site label of this sample denotes: CD45RA+CCR7+. The CDR3 corresponds to CASSWDRGFEQYF. The nucleotides read TGTGCCAGCAGCTGGGACAGGGGATTCGAGCAGTACTTC.